This paragraph covers one TCR beta chain sequence. Its specificity is not known. Germline lookup yields CDR1 SEHNR and CDR2 FQNEAQ (reference sequence). Trimming removed 5 bases from V and 5 bases from J; junction bases left unmatched: 9. The CDR3 runs 15 residues. The data derive from a study of T cell responses to AZD1222 COVID-19 vaccine. Findings and limits, study-wide: Regions 160-218 and 743-854 held dominance among vaccine-associated CD4 TCRs, which spanned spike. Targeting of unmutated variant regions was reportedly seen in nearly half of spike-specific TCRs. Only after the peak T cell response were repertoires sampled. It should be noted that donors were predominantly white British and more often female, and clonal diversity was possibly underestimated.

Some clones are missing from TCRdb's copy, which holds only in-frame ones; the method was immunoSEQ multiplex PCR. This sample has 95,000 to 130,000 clones, with around nine tenths found just once. Sequencing used peripheral blood, obtained 28 days after the second AZD1222 dose. The gene calls are TRBV7-9 and TRBJ2-1, with 7 bases lining up with TRBD2. This receptor was obtained from an adult who received the AZD1222 COVID-19 vaccine. CDR3 sequence: CASSRERDIHNEQFF. DNA for the CDR3: TGTGCCAGCAGCCGCGAGCGGGATATCCACAATGAGCAGTTCTTC.